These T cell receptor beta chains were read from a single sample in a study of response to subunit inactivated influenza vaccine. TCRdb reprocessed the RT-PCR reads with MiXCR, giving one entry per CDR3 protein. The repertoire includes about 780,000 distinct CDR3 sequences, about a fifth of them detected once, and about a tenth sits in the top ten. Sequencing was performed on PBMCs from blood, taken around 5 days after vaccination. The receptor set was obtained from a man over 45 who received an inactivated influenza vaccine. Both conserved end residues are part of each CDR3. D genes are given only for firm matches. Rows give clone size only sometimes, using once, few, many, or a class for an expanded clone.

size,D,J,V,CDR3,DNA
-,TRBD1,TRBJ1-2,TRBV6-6,CASGGQKIYGYTF,TGTGCCAGCGGGGGACAGAAAATCTATGGCTACACCTTC
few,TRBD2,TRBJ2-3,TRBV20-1,CSARRPASGNLDTQYF,TGCAGTGCTAGAAGGCCGGCTAGCGGGAATTTAGATACGCAGTATTTT
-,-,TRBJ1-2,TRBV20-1,CSARPIPYGYTF,TGCAGTGCTAGGCCCATACCGTATGGCTACACCTTC
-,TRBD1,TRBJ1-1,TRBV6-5,CASSYLQGITEAFF,TGTGCCAGCAGTTATTTACAGGGGATCACTGAAGCTTTCTTT
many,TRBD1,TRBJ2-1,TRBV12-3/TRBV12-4,CASSLIGTGVNEQFF,TGTGCCAGCAGTTTAATAGGGACAGGAGTCAATGAGCAGTTCTTC
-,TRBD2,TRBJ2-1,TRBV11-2,CASSLGLAGGKSYNEQFF,TGTGCCAGCAGCTTAGGCCTAGCGGGAGGGAAATCCTACAATGAGCAGTTCTTC
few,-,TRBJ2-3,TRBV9,CASSVGPSFTDTQYF,TGTGCCAGCAGCGTAGGTCCCTCCTTCACAGATACGCAGTATTTT
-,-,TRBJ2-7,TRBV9,CASSESGGGSYEQYF,TGTGCCAGCAGCGAGAGCGGAGGAGGGTCCTACGAGCAGTACTTC
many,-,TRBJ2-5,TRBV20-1,CSAKGAQYF,TGCAGTGCTAAGGGGGCCCAGTACTTC
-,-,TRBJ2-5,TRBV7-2,CASSLALTAETQYF,TGTGCCAGCAGCTTAGCGTTGACAGCCGAGACCCAGTACTTC
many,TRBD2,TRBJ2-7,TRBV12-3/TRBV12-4,CASSGTSGSYEQYF,TGTGCCAGCAGCGGGACTAGCGGCTCCTACGAGCAGTACTTC
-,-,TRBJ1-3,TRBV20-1,CSASDPSSGNTIYF,TGCAGTGCTTCCGACCCGAGCTCTGGAAACACCATATATTTT
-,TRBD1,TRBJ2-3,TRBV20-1,CSSTGTGYTDTQYF,TGCAGTTCCACCGGGACAGGGTATACAGATACGCAGTATTTT
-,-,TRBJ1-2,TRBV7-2,CASRWGGNYGDTF,TGTGCCAGCAGGTGGGGCGGAAACTATGGCGACACCTTC
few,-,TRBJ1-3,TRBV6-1,CASRAPEVSGNTIYF,TGTGCCAGCAGGGCCCCCGAAGTGTCTGGAAACACCATATATTTT
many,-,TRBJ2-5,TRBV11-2,CASSIAVQETQYF,TGTGCCAGCAGTATAGCGGTGCAAGAGACCCAGTACTTC
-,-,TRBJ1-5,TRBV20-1,CSARSGQPQHF,TGCAGTGCTAGATCGGGTCAGCCCCAGCATTTT
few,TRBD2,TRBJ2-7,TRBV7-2,CASSIPGLAGEQYF,TGTGCCAGCAGCATACCGGGACTAGCGGGCGAGCAGTACTTC
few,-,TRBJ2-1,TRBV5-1,CASSLNGGVGDEQFF,TGCGCCAGCAGCTTGAATGGAGGGGTTGGGGATGAGCAGTTCTTC
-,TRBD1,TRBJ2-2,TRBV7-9,CASSRGVQGAWTGELFF,TGTGCCAGCAGTAGGGGAGTACAGGGGGCGTGGACCGGGGAGCTGTTTTTT
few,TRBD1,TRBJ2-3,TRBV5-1,CASSPASGQAGDTQYF,TGCGCCAGCAGCCCGGCCTCGGGACAGGCGGGCGATACGCAGTATTTT
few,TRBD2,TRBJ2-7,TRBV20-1,CSATKGLATYEQYF,TGCAGTGCTACAAAGGGACTAGCGACCTACGAGCAGTACTTC
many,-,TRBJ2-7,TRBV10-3,CAISEDYLYDSEQYF,TGTGCCATCAGTGAGGACTATCTCTACGACTCCGAGCAGTACTTC
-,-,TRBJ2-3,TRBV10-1,CASSESRVGTDTQYF,TGCGCCAGCAGTGAGTCGAGGGTTGGCACAGATACGCAGTATTTT
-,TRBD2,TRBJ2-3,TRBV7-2,CASSRGLAGTQYF,TGTGCCAGCAGCAGAGGACTAGCGGGGACGCAGTATTTT
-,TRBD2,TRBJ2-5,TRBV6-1,CASSPAGGPRETQYF,TGTGCCAGCAGTCCAGCGGGAGGGCCACGAGAGACCCAGTACTTC
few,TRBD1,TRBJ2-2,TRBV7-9,CASSSRQGVPTGELFF,TGTGCCAGCAGCTCCAGACAGGGGGTCCCCACCGGGGAGCTGTTTTTT
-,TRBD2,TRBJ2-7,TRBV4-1,CASSQEVSGGTYEQYF,TGCGCCAGCAGCCAAGAGGTCAGCGGGGGAACCTACGAGCAGTACTTC
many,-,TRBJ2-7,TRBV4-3,CASSQDRRYEQYF,TGCGCCAGCAGCCAAGATAGGCGGTACGAGCAGTACTTC